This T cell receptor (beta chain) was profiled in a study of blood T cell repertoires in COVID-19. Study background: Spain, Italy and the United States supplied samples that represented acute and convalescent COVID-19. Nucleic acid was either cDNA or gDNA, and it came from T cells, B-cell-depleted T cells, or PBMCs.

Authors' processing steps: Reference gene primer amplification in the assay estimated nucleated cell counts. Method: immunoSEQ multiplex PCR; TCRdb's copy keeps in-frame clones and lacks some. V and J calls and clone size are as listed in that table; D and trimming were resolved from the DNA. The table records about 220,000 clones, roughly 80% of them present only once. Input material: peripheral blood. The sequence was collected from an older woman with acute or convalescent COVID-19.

CDR3 in DNA: TGTGCCAGCATCCCGACTAGCGGGGTATTTAGCACAGATACGCAGTATTTT. It is translated as CASIPTSGVFSTDTQYF. The chain is built from TRBV6-2 or TRBV6-3 and TRBJ2-3, with TRBD2 matching 11 bases. V gave up 7 bases and J gave up 0 bases; unmatched junction bases: 9. Germline lookup yields CDR1 MNHEY and CDR2 SVGEGT. The CDR3 spans 17 residues.